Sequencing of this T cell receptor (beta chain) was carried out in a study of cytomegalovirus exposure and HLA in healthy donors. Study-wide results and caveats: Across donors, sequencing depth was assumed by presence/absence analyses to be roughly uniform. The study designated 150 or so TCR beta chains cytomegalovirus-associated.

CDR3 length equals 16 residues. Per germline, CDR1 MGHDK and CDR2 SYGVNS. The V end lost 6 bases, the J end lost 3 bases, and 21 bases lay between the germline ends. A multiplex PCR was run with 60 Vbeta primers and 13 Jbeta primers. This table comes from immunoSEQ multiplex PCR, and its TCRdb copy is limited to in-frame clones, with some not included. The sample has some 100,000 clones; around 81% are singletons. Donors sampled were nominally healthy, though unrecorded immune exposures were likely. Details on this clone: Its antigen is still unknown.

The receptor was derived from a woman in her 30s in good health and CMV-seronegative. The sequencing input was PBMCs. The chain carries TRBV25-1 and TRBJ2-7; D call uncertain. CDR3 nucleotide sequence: TGTGCCAGCAGCCCCCCACTCCGGGTAGGAATCTACGAGCAGTACTTC. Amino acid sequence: CASSPPLRVGIYEQYF.